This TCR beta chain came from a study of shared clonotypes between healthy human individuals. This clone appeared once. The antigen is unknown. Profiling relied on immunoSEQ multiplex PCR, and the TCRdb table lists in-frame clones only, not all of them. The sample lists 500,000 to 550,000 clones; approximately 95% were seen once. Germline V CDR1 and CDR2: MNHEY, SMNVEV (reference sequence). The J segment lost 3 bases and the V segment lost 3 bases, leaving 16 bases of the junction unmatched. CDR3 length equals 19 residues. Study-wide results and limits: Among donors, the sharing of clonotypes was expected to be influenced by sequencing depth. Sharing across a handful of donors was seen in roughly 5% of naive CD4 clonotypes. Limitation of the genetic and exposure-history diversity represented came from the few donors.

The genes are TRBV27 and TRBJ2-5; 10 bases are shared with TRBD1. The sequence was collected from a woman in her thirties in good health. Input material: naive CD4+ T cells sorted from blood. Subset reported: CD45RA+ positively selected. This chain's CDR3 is CASSFLTAAGTGVEETQYF. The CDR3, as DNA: TGTGCCAGCAGTTTCCTCACCGCCGCCGGGACAGGGGTTGAAGAGACCCAGTACTTC.